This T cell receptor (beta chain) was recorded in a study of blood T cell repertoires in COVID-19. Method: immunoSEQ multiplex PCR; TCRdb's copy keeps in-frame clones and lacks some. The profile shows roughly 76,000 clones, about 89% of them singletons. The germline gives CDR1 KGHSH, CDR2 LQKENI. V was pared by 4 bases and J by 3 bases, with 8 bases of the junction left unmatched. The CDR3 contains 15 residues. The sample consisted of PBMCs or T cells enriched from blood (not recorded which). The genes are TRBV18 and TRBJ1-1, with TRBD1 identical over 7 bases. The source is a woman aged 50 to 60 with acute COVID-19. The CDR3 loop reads CASSLDRDADTEAFF. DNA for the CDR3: TGTGCCAGCTCACTTGACAGGGACGCGGACACTGAAGCTTTCTTT.